What follows is one T cell receptor beta chain and its context. Its antigen is as yet unknown. This sample stems from a study of liver allograft versus peripheral blood T cells. Overall study context: Comparing T cell receptor repertoires in transplanted livers with those in recipients' peripheral blood was part of the design.

TCRdb processed the reads anew with MiXCR; each CDR3 protein has one entry. Of 8,500 to 14,000 distinct CDR3 sequences listed, about 25% are singletons. The germline CDR1 and CDR2 sequences are MDHEN and SYDVKM. This CDR3 comprises 15 residues. The V end was cut by 7 bases, the J end by 1 base, with 13 bases between. Notes on the study in general: Peripheral blood T cell receptor repertoires reportedly differed from those found within liver allografts.

This clonotype was sampled from a human patient who had a liver transplant. Some T cells may possibly be graft donor cells. The chain employs TRBV28 and TRBJ2-2; weak D call: TRBD1 (6 bases). The CDR3 DNA follows: TGTGCCAGCATGACCGGGACACTGAACACCGGGGAGCTGTTTTTT. Amino acids: CASMTGTLNTGELFF.